This TCR beta chain stems from a study of OX40 agonist ivuxolimab in advanced cancers. As to this clone: Its antigen is not identified.

Study results and limitations: The study found that CD8+ T cells averaged more expanded clones than CD4+. Also present in some nonresponders was a low level of normalized T-cell clonal expansion. The CD4+ and CD8+ T cells in the blood had expanded clonally by week 6 at 0.1 to 3.0 mg/kg. Partly responding patients at 0.1-3.0 mg/kg showed some of the smallest clonal expansion.

Libraries were prepared by immunoSEQ multiplex PCR; TCRdb keeps only in-frame clonotypes and omits some of them. The sample consists of 75,000 to 100,000 clones, more than 85% of them appearing once. The CDR3 is 13 amino acids. Germline V CDR1 and CDR2: SGHRS, YFSETQ. Between the trimmed V and J ends, which lost 2 bases and 2 bases, there was a span of 8 bases. The source is an adult with an advanced solid tumor such as melanoma, head and neck, liver or kidney cancer. The sequencing here drew on CD4+ or CD8+ T cells sorted from blood, taken in a trial of the OX40 agonist ivuxolimab. The V and J genes are TRBV5-1 and TRBJ2-7; TRBD1 is a possible D gene (5 bases). In nucleotides, the CDR3 is TGCGCCAGCAGCTTTACAGGCGCCTACGAGCAGTACTTC. Translating it yields CASSFTGAYEQYF.